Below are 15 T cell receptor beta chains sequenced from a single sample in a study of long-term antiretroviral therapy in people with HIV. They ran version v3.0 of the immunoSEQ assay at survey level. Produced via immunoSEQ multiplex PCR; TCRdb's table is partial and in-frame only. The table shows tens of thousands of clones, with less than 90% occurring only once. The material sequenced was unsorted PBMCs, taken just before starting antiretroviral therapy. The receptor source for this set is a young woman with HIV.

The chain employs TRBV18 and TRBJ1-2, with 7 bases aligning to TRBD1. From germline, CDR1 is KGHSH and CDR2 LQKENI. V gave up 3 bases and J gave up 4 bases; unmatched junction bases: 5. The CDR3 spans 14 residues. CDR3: CASSPDGTAYGYTF. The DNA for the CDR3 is TGTGCCAGCTCACCCGACGGGACAGCCTATGGCTACACCTTC. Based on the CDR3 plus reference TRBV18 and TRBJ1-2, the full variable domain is NAGVMQNPRHLVRRRGQEARLRCSPMKGHSHVYWYRQLPEEGLKFMVYLQKENIIDESGMPKERFSAEFPKEGPSILRIQQVVRGDSAAYFCASSPDGTAYGYTFGSGTRLTVV.

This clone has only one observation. The CDR3 bases are TGTGCCATCAGTGTGGCGGGGGCGGTCCACTACGAGCAGTACTTC. This sequence encodes CAISVAGAVHYEQYF. The J gene is TRBJ2-7, the V gene TRBV10-3, with D perhaps TRBD2 (7 bases). The V gene's germline CDR1 is ENHRY and CDR2 SYGVKD. The CDR3 contains 15 residues. V gave up 4 bases and J gave up 3 bases, with 16 bases separating them.

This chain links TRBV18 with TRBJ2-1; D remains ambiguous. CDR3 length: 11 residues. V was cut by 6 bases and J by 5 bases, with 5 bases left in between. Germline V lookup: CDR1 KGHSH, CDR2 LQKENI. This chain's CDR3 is CASSPDNEQFF. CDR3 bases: TGTGCCAGCTCCCCGGACAATGAGCAGTTCTTC.

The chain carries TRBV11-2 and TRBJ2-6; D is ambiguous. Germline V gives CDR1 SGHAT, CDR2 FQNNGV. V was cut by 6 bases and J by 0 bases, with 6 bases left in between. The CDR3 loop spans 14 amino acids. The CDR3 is CASRAISGANVLTF. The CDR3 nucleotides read TGTGCCAGCAGGGCAATCTCTGGGGCCAACGTCCTGACTTTC.

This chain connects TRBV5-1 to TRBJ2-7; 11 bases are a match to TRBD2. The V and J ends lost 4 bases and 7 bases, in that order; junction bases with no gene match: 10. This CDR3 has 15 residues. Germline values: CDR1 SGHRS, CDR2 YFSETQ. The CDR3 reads CASSPGLAAPWEQYF. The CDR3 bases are TGCGCCAGCAGCCCGGGACTAGCGGCTCCATGGGAGCAGTACTTC.

The CDR3 region has the DNA TGCGCCAGCAGCAAAGAGACTAGCGGTCAAGAGGGTGTCCAGTACTTC. Its protein is CASSKETSGQEGVQYF. V gene TRBV5-1 combines with J gene TRBJ2-5, with 9 bases that match TRBD2. CDR1 SGHRS and CDR2 YFSETQ come from the germline V gene. The CDR3 is 16 amino acids. With 4 bases clipped from V and 10 bases from J, the junction kept 17 bases outside the gene matches.

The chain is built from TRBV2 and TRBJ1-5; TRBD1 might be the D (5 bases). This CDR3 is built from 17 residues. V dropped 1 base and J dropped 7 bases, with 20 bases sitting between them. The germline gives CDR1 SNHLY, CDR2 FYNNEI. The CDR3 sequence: CASSEDKGTELPQPQHF. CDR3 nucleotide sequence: TGTGCCAGCAGTGAAGATAAAGGGACGGAGCTACCCCAGCCCCAGCATTTT. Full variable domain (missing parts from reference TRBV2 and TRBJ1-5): EPEVTQTPSHQVTQMGQEVILRCVPISNHLYFYWYRQILGQKVEFLVSFYNNEISEKSEIFDDQFSVERPDGSNFTLKIRSTKLEDSAMYFCASSEDKGTELPQPQHFGDGTRLSIL.

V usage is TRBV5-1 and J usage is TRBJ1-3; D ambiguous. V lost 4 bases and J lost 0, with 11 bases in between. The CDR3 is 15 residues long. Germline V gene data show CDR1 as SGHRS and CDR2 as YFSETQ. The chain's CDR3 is CASSSTMSSGNTIYF. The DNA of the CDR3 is TGCGCCAGCAGCAGTACGATGAGCTCTGGAAACACCATATATTTT. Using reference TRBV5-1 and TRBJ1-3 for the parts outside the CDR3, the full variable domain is KAGVTQTPRYLIKTRGQQVTLSCSPISGHRSVSWYQQTPGQGLQFLFEYFSETQRNKGNFPGRFSGRQFSNSRSEMNVSTLELGDSALYLCASSSTMSSGNTIYFGEGSWLTVV.

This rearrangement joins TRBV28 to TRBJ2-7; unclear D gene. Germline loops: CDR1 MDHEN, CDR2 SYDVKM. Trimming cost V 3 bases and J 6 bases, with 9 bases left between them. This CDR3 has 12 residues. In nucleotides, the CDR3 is TGTGCCAGCAGTTTGCCCGCGACCGAGCAGTACTTC. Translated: CASSLPATEQYF.

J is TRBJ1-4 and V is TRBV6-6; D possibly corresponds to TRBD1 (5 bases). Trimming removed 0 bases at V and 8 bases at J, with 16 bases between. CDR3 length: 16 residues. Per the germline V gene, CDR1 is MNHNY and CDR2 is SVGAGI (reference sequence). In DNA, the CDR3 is TGTGCCAGCAGTTACTCGATTACAGGAGCTGGGGAAAAACTGTTTTTT. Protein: CASSYSITGAGEKLFF.

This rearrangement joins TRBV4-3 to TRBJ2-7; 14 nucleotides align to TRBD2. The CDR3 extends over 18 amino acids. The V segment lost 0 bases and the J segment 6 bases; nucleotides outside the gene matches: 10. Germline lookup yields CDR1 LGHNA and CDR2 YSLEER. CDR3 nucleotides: TGCGCCAGCAGCCAAGATAAAATGGGACTAGCGGGAGAAGGCGAGCAGTACTTC. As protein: CASSQDKMGLAGEGEQYF.

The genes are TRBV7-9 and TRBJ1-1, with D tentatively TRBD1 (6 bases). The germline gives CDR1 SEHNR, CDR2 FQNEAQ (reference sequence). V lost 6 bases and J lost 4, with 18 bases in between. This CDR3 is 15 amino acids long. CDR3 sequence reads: CASRANQGKRTEAFF. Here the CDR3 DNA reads TGTGCCAGCAGAGCCAATCAGGGGAAACGCACTGAAGCTTTCTTT. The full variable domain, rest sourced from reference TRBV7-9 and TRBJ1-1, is DTGVSQNPRHKITKRGQNVTFRCDPISEHNRLYWYRQTLGQGPEFLTYFQNEAQLEKSRLLSDRFSAERPKGSFSTLEIQRTEQGDSAMYLCASRANQGKRTEAFFGQGTRLTVV.

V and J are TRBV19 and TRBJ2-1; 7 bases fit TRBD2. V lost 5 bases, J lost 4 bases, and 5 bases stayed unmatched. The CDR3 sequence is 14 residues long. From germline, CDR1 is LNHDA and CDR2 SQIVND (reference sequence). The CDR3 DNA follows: TGTGCCAGTAGTGGGGGGAGGGCATACAATGAGCAGTTCTTC. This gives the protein CASSGGRAYNEQFF.

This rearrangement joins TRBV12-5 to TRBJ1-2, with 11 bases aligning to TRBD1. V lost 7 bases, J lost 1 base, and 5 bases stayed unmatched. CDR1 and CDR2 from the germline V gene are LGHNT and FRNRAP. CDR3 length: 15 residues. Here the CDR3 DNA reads TGTGCTAGTGTAAGGACAGGGGGCCATAACTATGGCTACACCTTC. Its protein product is CASVRTGGHNYGYTF.

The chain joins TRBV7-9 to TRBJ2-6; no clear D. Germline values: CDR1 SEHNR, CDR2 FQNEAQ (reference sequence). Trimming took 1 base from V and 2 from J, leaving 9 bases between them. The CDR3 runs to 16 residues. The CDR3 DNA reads TGTGCCAGCAGCTTAGGTAGTGGGCCTGGGGCCAACGTCCTGACTTTC. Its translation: CASSLGSGPGANVLTF.